This T cell receptor beta chain emerged from a study of T cell responses to AZD1222 COVID-19 vaccine. Clones were read by immunoSEQ multiplex PCR, and TCRdb kept only the in-frame ones, dropping some. This table holds tens of thousands of clones, nearly 90% found once. In germline, CDR1 is SQVTM, CDR2 ANQGSEA. The junction had 4 bases not matched to a gene; V was cut back by 3 bases and J by 5 bases. CDR3 size: 13 residues. General study points: Along spike, vaccine-associated CD4 TCRs were found throughout, with dominance at 160-218 and 743-854.

Concerning this clone itself: What it binds is not known.

This chain uses TRBV29-1 with TRBJ2-7; 10 nucleotides agree with TRBD2. The sequence was obtained from an adult in good health. The source was peripheral blood, collected on day 0 of AZD1222 vaccination. The CDR3 region is CSVDVAGGNEQYF. The CDR3 nucleotides are TGCAGCGTTGACGTAGCGGGAGGCAACGAGCAGTACTTC.